This T cell receptor beta chain derives from a study of technical replicates of blood from a handful of donors. Method: immunoSEQ multiplex PCR; TCRdb's copy keeps in-frame clones and lacks some. This table holds roughly 79,000 clones, 85% to 95% found once. The ends were cut back, 0 bases at V and 2 bases at J, with 6 bases in the middle. The CDR3 length is 14 residues. CDR1 is SEHNR and CDR2 is FQNEAQ in the germline V gene (reference sequence). The sequenced sample consisted of T cells isolated from PBMCs. The J gene is TRBJ2-3, the V gene TRBV7-9; no clear D. The TCR originated in a human donor in good health. CDR3 sequence (DNA): TGTGCCAGCAGCTTAGCGGGCCCCACAGATACGCAGTATTTT. This translates into CASSLAGPTDTQYF.